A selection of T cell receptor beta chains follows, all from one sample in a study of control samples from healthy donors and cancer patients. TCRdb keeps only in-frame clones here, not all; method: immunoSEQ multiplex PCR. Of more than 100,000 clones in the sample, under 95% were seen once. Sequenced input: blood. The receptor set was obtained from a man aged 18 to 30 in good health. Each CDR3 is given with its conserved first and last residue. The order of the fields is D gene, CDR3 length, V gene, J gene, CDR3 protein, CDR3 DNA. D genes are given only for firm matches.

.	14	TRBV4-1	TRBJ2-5	CASSQGKSFQTQYF	TGCGCCAGCAGCCAAGGAAAGAGCTTCCAGACCCAGTACTTC
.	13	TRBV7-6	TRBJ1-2	CASSIQGLDGYTF	TGTGCCAGCAGCATACAGGGTTTAGACGGCTACACCTTC
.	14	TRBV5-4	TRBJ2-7	CASSLYGATYEQYF	TGTGCCAGCAGCTTGTACGGGGCTACCTACGAGCAGTACTTC
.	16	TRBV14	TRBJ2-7	CASSGDGVGSSYEQYF	TGTGCCAGCAGCGGGGATGGAGTGGGGAGCTCCTACGAGCAGTACTTC
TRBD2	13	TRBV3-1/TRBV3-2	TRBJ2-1	CASSLGGVNEQFF	TGTGCCAGCAGCCTCGGGGGGGTCAATGAGCAGTTCTTC
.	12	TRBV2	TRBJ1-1	CARTQGNTEAFF	TGTGCCAGAACCCAGGGGAACACTGAAGCTTTCTTT
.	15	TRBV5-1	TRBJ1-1	CASSLAAGGNTEAFF	TGCGCCAGCAGCTTGGCCGCAGGTGGGAACACTGAAGCTTTCTTT
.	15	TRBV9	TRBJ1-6	CASSVGGLGLSPLHF	TGTGCCAGCAGCGTAGGGGGGCTGGGGCTGTCACCCCTCCACTTT
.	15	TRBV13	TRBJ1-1	CASSLGWSGHTEAFF	TGTGCCAGCAGCTTAGGATGGTCAGGGCACACTGAAGCTTTCTTT
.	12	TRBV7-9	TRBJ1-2	CASSAGTYGYTF	TGTGCCAGCAGCGCGGGGACCTATGGCTACACCTTC
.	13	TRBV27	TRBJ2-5	CASSLSGSETQYF	TGTGCCAGCAGTTTATCCGGGAGTGAGACCCAGTACTTC
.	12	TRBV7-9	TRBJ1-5	CASGPWSGPQHF	TGTGCCAGTGGGCCCTGGTCGGGGCCCCAGCATTTT
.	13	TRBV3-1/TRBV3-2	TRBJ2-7	CASSQDWGNEQYF	TGTGCCAGCAGCCAAGATTGGGGAAACGAGCAGTACTTC